This paragraph reports one T cell receptor (beta chain). Its antigen remains unidentified. Generated by immunoSEQ multiplex PCR, the TCRdb table keeps only in-frame clones and is missing some. Among tens of thousands of clones listed, almost 85% were seen once. Germline-derived CDR1 and CDR2 are LNHDA and SQIVND (reference sequence). The V segment lost 7 bases and the J segment 1 base; nucleotides outside the gene matches: 11. The CDR3 length is 17 residues. The source of the sample is a study of PD-1 blockade in classical Hodgkin lymphoma. Study-level information: Nivolumab was given intravenously to patients at 3 mg/kg every 2 weeks.

The study, taken as a whole, reports: The repertoire differences lack a defined cause, possibly disease activity or prior therapy.

Time point described: cycle 4 day 1 (C4D1), after 6 weeks of nivolumab. With no exception, relapse followed autologous stem cell transplantation in all patients, and brentuximab vedotin exposure varied. The receptor was derived from a human donor with classical Hodgkin lymphoma. The chain is built from TRBV19 and TRBJ2-5, with TRBD2 matching 11 bases. The sample was peripheral blood mononuclear cells (PBMCs), taken before the fourth cycle of nivolumab. CDR3 sequence: CASNPGLAVLVQETQYF. As DNA, the CDR3 is TGTGCCAGTAACCCGGGACTAGCGGTTCTGGTCCAAGAGACCCAGTACTTC.